The 21 T cell receptor beta chains given below trace back to one sample, sequenced in a study of blood T cell repertoires in COVID-19. The table came from immunoSEQ multiplex PCR; TCRdb's copy has only in-frame clones and leaves some out. The table includes 250,000 to 300,000 clones, roughly 90% detected once. Material for sequencing was peripheral blood. The receptors were gathered from a woman under 40 with COVID-19, enrolled during active disease.

J is TRBJ2-7 and V is TRBV5-1, with a possible D match to TRBD1 (6 bases). The CDR3 totals 14 residues. Trimming removed 0 bases at V and 5 bases at J, with 12 bases between. From germline, CDR1 is SGHRS and CDR2 YFSETQ. CDR3 loop: CASSLDGRGHEQYF. CDR3 DNA sequence: TGCGCCAGCAGCTTGGACGGCAGGGGCCACGAGCAGTACTTC.

There are a few counts of this clone. This rearrangement joins TRBV20-1 to TRBJ1-1; 7 bases match TRBD1. The CDR3 length is 10 residues. J gave up 8 bases and V 3 bases, and 0 bases lay outside the gene matches. Germline CDR1 DFQATT, CDR2 SNEGSKA (reference sequence). The CDR3 DNA reads TGCAGTGCTAGGGACAGGGAAGCTTTCTTT. Translated, it gives CSARDREAFF.

In DNA form, the CDR3 reads TGTGCCAGCAGCCCCGGGACAGGGCGCGCAATTCTGCCAGATACGCAGTATTTT. Amino acids: CASSPGTGRAILPDTQYF. The chain uses TRBV5-4 and TRBJ2-3, with TRBD1 identical over 9 bases. Trimming took 4 bases from V and 4 from J; bases not matched to a gene: 16. Germline CDR1 SGHNT, CDR2 YYREEE (reference sequence). The CDR3 is made up of 18 amino acids.

This clone was recorded only once. The genes are TRBV19 and TRBJ1-1; D is unresolved. CDR3 length: 12 amino acids. CDR1 and CDR2 from the germline V gene are LNHDA and SQIVND (reference sequence). Between the trimmed V and J ends, which lost 5 bases and 5 bases, there was a span of 9 bases. CDR3 amino acids: CASSAGGTEAFF. Written as DNA, the CDR3 is TGTGCCAGTAGTGCCGGCGGAACTGAAGCTTTCTTT.

The rearrangement joins TRBV5-6 to TRBJ1-5, with no clear D. V dropped 0 bases and J dropped 7 bases, with 8 bases sitting between them. Germline assignment: CDR1 SGHDT and CDR2 YYEEEE. The CDR3 sequence is 13 residues long. The CDR3 nucleotides read TGTGCCAGCAGCTTGGGTCCGAGGCAGCCCCAGCATTTT. As protein: CASSLGPRQPQHF.

The chain couples TRBV15 to TRBJ1-2, with no clear D. Trimming stripped 0 bases from V and 1 base from J, with 9 bases between. Germline loops: CDR1 LNHNV, CDR2 YYDKDF (reference sequence). The CDR3 totals 15 residues. CDR3 in DNA: TGTGCCACCAGCAGAGATCAACAGAGTAACTATGGCTACACCTTC. Its protein is CATSRDQQSNYGYTF.

The genes are TRBV24-1 and TRBJ1-4, with 8 bases lining up with TRBD1. CDR1 and CDR2 (germline): KGHDR, SFDVKD. The CDR3 is made up of 15 amino acids. V shed 2 bases and J 8 bases; nucleotides not matched to a gene: 6. CDR3 sequence: CATSDSTGAREKLFF. CDR3 DNA sequence: TGTGCCACCAGTGATTCGACAGGGGCCCGGGAAAAACTGTTTTTT.

With regard to this clone: In the same sample, other DNA sequences code for this CDR3. The genes are TRBV9 and TRBJ1-6; TRBD1 matches at 7 bases. Trimming removed 4 bases from V and 11 bases from J; junction bases left unmatched: 6. The CDR3 spans 13 residues. Per germline, CDR1 SGDLS and CDR2 YYNGEE. The CDR3 nucleotides are TGTGCCAGCAGCTCACGACAGGGCACACCCCTCCACTTT. Amino acids: CASSSRQGTPLHF.

DNA for the CDR3: TGTGCCAGCAGCTCTACAGGGGGCTACGAGCAGTACTTC. This translates into CASSSTGGYEQYF. This rearrangement joins TRBV7-2 to TRBJ2-7; 8 bases are shared with TRBD1. The J segment lost 3 bases and the V segment lost 4 bases, leaving 2 bases of the junction unmatched. This CDR3 spans 13 amino acids. Germline V CDR1 and CDR2: SGHTA, FQGNSA.

The rearrangement uses TRBV28 and TRBJ2-7, with TRBD1 as a possible D gene (6 bases). Germline V gene sequence: CDR1 MDHEN, CDR2 SYDVKM. V was trimmed by 7 bases and J by 3 bases, leaving 10 bases between them. The CDR3 extends over 12 amino acids. This CDR3 is CASKQGLYEQYF. CDR3 DNA sequence: TGTGCCAGCAAGCAGGGGCTCTACGAGCAGTACTTC.

The rearrangement links TRBV30 to TRBJ1-3; D is unclear. The CDR3 contains 16 residues. V lost 0 bases, J lost 0 bases, and 12 bases lay in between. Germline values: CDR1 GTSNPN, CDR2 SVGIG (reference sequence). Written as DNA, the CDR3 is TGTGCCTGGAGTGTATCCCGGGTCAGCTCTGGAAACACCATATATTTT. Residues: CAWSVSRVSSGNTIYF.

The chain joins TRBV30 to TRBJ2-1, with TRBD2 matching 7 bases. Germline V gene lookup returns CDR1 GTSNPN and CDR2 SVGIG (reference sequence). V shed 5 bases and J 1 base; nucleotides not matched to a gene: 11. The CDR3 sequence is 16 residues long. This CDR3 reads CAWARVGLVSYNEQFF. CDR3 coding DNA: TGTGCCTGGGCCCGGGTAGGACTAGTTTCCTACAATGAGCAGTTCTTC. Based on the CDR3 plus reference TRBV30 and TRBJ2-1, the full variable domain is SQTIHQWPATLVQPVGSPLSLECTVEGTSNPNLYWYRQAAGRGLQLLFYSVGIGQISSEVPQNLSASRPQDRQFILSSKKLLLSDSGFYLCAWARVGLVSYNEQFFGPGTRLTVL.

The chain is built from TRBV10-2 and TRBJ2-7; 9 bases match TRBD2. Germline V lookup: CDR1 WSHSY, CDR2 SAAADI. There are 14 residues in the CDR3. Trimming took 5 bases from V and 2 from J; bases not matched to a gene: 4. This chain's CDR3 is CASSRSGRAYEQYF. CDR3 nucleotide sequence: TGCGCCAGCAGTCGTAGCGGGAGAGCCTACGAGCAGTACTTC.

This chain connects TRBV18 to TRBJ2-2; D is possibly TRBD2 (5 bases). Germline V gene lookup returns CDR1 KGHSH and CDR2 LQKENI. Between the trimmed V and J ends, which lost 6 bases and 6 bases, there was a span of 20 bases. CDR3 size: 16 residues. This CDR3 reads CASSDTLAGGSGELFF. The CDR3, as DNA: TGTGCCAGCTCCGATACCTTAGCAGGAGGTTCCGGGGAGCTGTTTTTT. Variable domain in full (rest from reference TRBV18 and TRBJ2-2): NAGVMQNPRHLVRRRGQEARLRCSPMKGHSHVYWYRQLPEEGLKFMVYLQKENIIDESGMPKERFSAEFPKEGPSILRIQQVVRGDSAAYFCASSDTLAGGSGELFFGEGSRLTVL.

The CDR3 nucleotides read TGTGCCAGCAGTCGACTAGCGGGAGATTTGGATGAGCAGTTCTTC. Its translation is CASSRLAGDLDEQFF. The chain employs TRBV7-2 and TRBJ2-1, with TRBD2 matching over 12 bases. Germline V gene sequence: CDR1 SGHTA, CDR2 FQGNSA. The V segment lost 6 bases and the J segment 8 bases; nucleotides outside the gene matches: 8. This CDR3 has 15 residues.

The chain uses TRBV5-5 and TRBJ1-5; 8 bases fit TRBD1. V was clipped by 4 bases and J by 3 bases; unmatched bases: 6. This CDR3 has 15 amino acids. Looked up from germline, CDR1 is SGHKS and CDR2 is YYEKEE (reference sequence). CDR3 amino acids: CASSKTGDNNQPQHF. In nucleotides, the CDR3 is TGTGCCAGCAGCAAGACAGGGGATAACAATCAGCCCCAGCATTTT.

This clone was seen a few times. The rearrangement links TRBV4-1 to TRBJ1-1; a possible D gene is TRBD1 (6 bases). The CDR3 extends over 12 amino acids. In germline, CDR1 is MGHRA, CDR2 YSYEKL. The V gene lost 9 bases and the J gene lost 1 base, with 9 bases spanning the gap. The DNA of the CDR3 is TGCGCCAGTTCACAGGGGAACACTGAAGCTTTCTTT. Amino acid sequence: CASSQGNTEAFF.

The V gene is TRBV7-9, the J gene TRBJ2-7; D perhaps matches TRBD1 (6 bases). V was cut by 2 bases and J by 3 bases, with 17 bases left in between. Germline CDR1 SEHNR, CDR2 FQNEAQ (reference sequence). The CDR3 consists of 16 residues. The CDR3 sequence is CASSLRAGEIGYEQYF. CDR3 sequence (DNA): TGTGCCAGCAGCTTAAGGGCAGGGGAGATCGGCTACGAGCAGTACTTC.

The rearrangement joins TRBV4-1 to TRBJ2-2; D ambiguous. Germline V gene lookup returns CDR1 MGHRA and CDR2 YSYEKL. V lost 0 bases, J lost 2 bases, and 7 bases lay in between. This CDR3 has 15 amino acids. The CDR3 DNA is TGCGCCAGCAGCCAAGAATCAGTCAACACCGGGGAGCTGTTTTTT. This translates into CASSQESVNTGELFF.

This chain connects TRBV4-3 to TRBJ2-1; no clear D. The CDR3 is made up of 16 amino acids. V was trimmed by 0 bases and J by 3 bases, leaving 12 bases between them. Germline V gives CDR1 LGHNA, CDR2 YSLEER. CDR3: CASSQEEASYYNEQFF. DNA of the CDR3: TGCGCCAGCAGCCAAGAAGAGGCCTCCTACTACAATGAGCAGTTCTTC.

The J gene is TRBJ1-5, the V gene TRBV7-9, with a possible D match to TRBD1 (6 bases). The length of the CDR3 is 14 residues. Per germline, CDR1 SEHNR and CDR2 FQNEAQ (reference sequence). Trimming cost V 1 base and J 5 bases, with 9 bases left between them. The CDR3 is CASSLDRVDQPQHF. The CDR3 DNA reads TGTGCCAGCAGCTTAGACAGGGTTGATCAGCCCCAGCATTTT.